Below, 28 T cell receptor beta chains from the same sample are listed, as sequenced in a study of brain T cells in children with intractable seizures. Noted time point: blood from clinic visit 5 months post-surgery; TSC patient then seizure free. The assay was immunoSEQ multiplex PCR, and TCRdb's table has in-frame clones only and misses some. The table includes 300,000 to 400,000 clones, roughly 92% detected once. The specimen was peripheral blood, collected roughly 5 months after surgery. Receptor source: a boy under two years old with tuberous sclerosis and intractable seizures.

In the case of this clone: A junction boundary mismatches the germline segment, possibly from a read error. V usage is TRBV7-7 and J usage is TRBJ2-5; 11 positions match TRBD2. Germline V lookup: CDR1 SSHAT, CDR2 FNYEAQ (reference sequence). CDR3 length: 15 residues. Written as DNA, the CDR3 is TGTGCTAGCAGCCTCAGACTAGCGGGAAGTGAGACCCAGTACTTC. It encodes CASSLRLAGSETQYF.

The V and J genes are TRBV5-8 and TRBJ2-1; TRBD2 aligns across 9 bases. Germline V gene data show CDR1 as SGHTS and CDR2 as YDEGEE. There are 14 residues in the CDR3. V lost 2 bases, J lost 8 bases, and 5 bases stayed unmatched. The CDR3 reads CASSLSGGHYEQFF. For the CDR3, the DNA is TGTGCCAGCAGCTTAAGCGGGGGGCACTATGAGCAGTTCTTC.

This rearrangement joins TRBV3-1 (or the pseudogene TRBV3-2) to TRBJ1-1, with D maybe TRBD1 (5 bases). The CDR3 consists of 15 residues. Germline assignment: CDR1 LGHDT and CDR2 YNNKEL (reference sequence). V lost 7 bases, J lost 1 base, and 16 bases lay in between. The CDR3 DNA sequence: TGTGCCAGCACGACTGGAGGGGCAGCGAACACTGAAGCTTTCTTT. It is translated as CASTTGGAANTEAFF.

The V gene is TRBV11-2, the J gene TRBJ2-1; TRBD2 matches at 9 bases. The CDR3 spans 16 residues. The V gene's germline CDR1 is SGHAT and CDR2 FQNNGV. V lost 5 bases and J lost 8; bases outside the gene matches: 13. The DNA of the CDR3 is TGTGCCAGCAGCCCTCGAGGAGCGGGAGGCCCCGATGAGCAGTTCTTC. This codes for CASSPRGAGGPDEQFF.

The genes are TRBV10-1 and TRBJ2-3; TRBD2 aligns across 14 bases. V was pared by 6 bases and J by 2 bases, with 10 bases of the junction left unmatched. This CDR3 has 18 amino acids. Germline V gene sequence: CDR1 WNHNN, CDR2 SYGVQD (reference sequence). The CDR3 spells CASSNGTSGSKATDTQYF. The CDR3 coding sequence is TGCGCCAGCAGCAACGGGACTAGCGGGAGCAAGGCCACAGATACGCAGTATTTT.

The chain employs TRBV29-1 and TRBJ2-1, with 12 bases fitting TRBD2. This CDR3 is built from 16 residues. V was clipped by 6 bases and J by 6 bases; unmatched bases: 12. CDR1 is SQVTM, CDR2 ANQGSEA, per germline. In nucleotides, the CDR3 is TGCAGCGTAACTGGGGCTAGCGGGAGGGCGGGCAATGAGCAGTTCTTC. Translated: CSVTGASGRAGNEQFF.

The rearrangement uses TRBV28 and TRBJ1-2, with D perhaps matching TRBD1 (5 bases). V was cut by 5 bases and J by 1 base, with 23 bases left in between. CDR3 length equals 18 residues. The germline V gene has CDR1 MDHEN and CDR2 SYDVKM. This CDR3 reads CASSPTGTRLQLNYGYTF. The CDR3 DNA reads TGTGCCAGCAGTCCTACCGGGACCCGATTACAACTTAACTATGGCTACACCTTC.

This chain links TRBV9 with TRBJ1-3; D perhaps matches TRBD1 (6 bases). The germline V and J ends were trimmed by 3 bases and 0 bases, with 16 bases remaining between them. The CDR3 runs to 17 residues. The germline CDR1 and CDR2 sequences are SGDLS and YYNGEE. The DNA for the CDR3 is TGTGCCAGCAGCGGTAACAGGGTGGACTTCTCTGGAAACACCATATATTTT. As protein: CASSGNRVDFSGNTIYF.

V usage is TRBV6-5 and J usage is TRBJ2-5; 9 bases map to TRBD1. J gave up 5 bases and V 7 bases, and 8 bases lay outside the gene matches. The CDR3 totals 14 residues. CDR1 MNHEY and CDR2 SVGAGI come from the germline V gene. CDR3 DNA sequence: TGTGCCAGCACTGGGACAGGGCGAGACGAGACCCAGTACTTC. This translates into CASTGTGRDETQYF.

J is TRBJ2-3 and V is TRBV29-1; 11 bases are a match to TRBD2. The CDR3 length is 15 residues. V lost 8 bases, J lost 9 bases, and 16 bases stayed unmatched. Germline loops: CDR1 SQVTM, CDR2 ANQGSEA. CDR3 in DNA: TGCAGCTCCGGGAGGCTAGCGGGAGGAGTGGGGACGCAGTATTTT. This gives the protein CSSGRLAGGVGTQYF.

The V gene is TRBV16, the J gene TRBJ1-1; D unclear. This CDR3 is built from 13 residues. Germline V lookup: CDR1 KGHSY, CDR2 FQNENV. V gave up 1 base and J gave up 2 bases, with 5 bases separating them. Here the CDR3 DNA reads TGTGCCAGCAGCCAATTGACCAACACTGAAGCTTTCTTT. It is translated as CASSQLTNTEAFF. The variable domain in full, completed from reference TRBV16 and TRBJ1-1, reads GEEVAQTPKHLVRGEGQKAKLYCAPIKGHSYVFWYQQVLKNEFKFLISFQNENVFDETGMPKERFSAKCLPNSPCSLEIQATKLEDSAVYFCASSQLTNTEAFFGQGTRLTVV.

The genes are TRBV11-3 and TRBJ2-2; tentative D call: TRBD2 (6 bases). Germline V CDR1 and CDR2: SGHNT, YENEEA. Trimming took off 6 bases at V and 0 bases at J, with 11 bases between the two ends. This CDR3 spans 15 amino acids. The CDR3 sequence: CASSPTSSNTGELFF. In DNA form, the CDR3 reads TGTGCCAGCAGTCCTACTAGCTCGAACACCGGGGAGCTGTTTTTT.

This sequence joins TRBV21-1 and TRBJ2-2. TRBV21-1 is a recognized pseudogene. This CDR3 spans 12 amino acids. This CDR3 is CASSGNTGELFF. The CDR3 nucleotides read TGTGCCAGCAGTGGGAACACCGGGGAGCTGTTTTTT.

The chain has TRBV7-6 and TRBJ1-6; no firm D call. Germline V gene sequence: CDR1 SGHVS, CDR2 FNYEAQ. The V and J ends lost 4 bases and 7 bases respectively, with 5 bases between them. CDR3 size: 12 residues. The CDR3 region has the DNA TGTGCCAGCAGCTACAAAAATTCACCCCTCCACTTT. Protein product: CASSYKNSPLHF.

This chain uses TRBV6-5 with TRBJ2-7; 7 positions agree with TRBD2. Unmatched junction bases numbered 15, after V lost 7 bases and J lost 6 bases. CDR1 MNHEY and CDR2 SVGAGI come from the germline V gene. The CDR3 covers 15 residues. CDR3 amino acids: CASTPPRGGECEQYF. The CDR3, as DNA: TGTGCCAGCACCCCCCCGAGGGGAGGGGAGTGCGAGCAGTACTTC.

The gene calls are TRBV7-8 and TRBJ1-3, with D perhaps TRBD1 (6 bases). CDR3 length: 16 amino acids. V lost 6 bases, J lost 0 bases, and 15 bases lay in between. CDR1 is SGHVS, CDR2 FQNEAQ, per germline. The CDR3 sequence: CASSYTGTPSGNTIYF. The DNA for the CDR3 is TGTGCCAGCAGTTACACCGGGACACCCTCTGGAAACACCATATATTTT.

V usage is TRBV7-6 and J usage is TRBJ2-6; 8 bases fit TRBD2. This CDR3 comprises 15 residues. CDR1 is SGHVS and CDR2 is FNYEAQ in the germline V gene. The V gene end was trimmed by 6 bases and the J gene end by 5 bases; junction bases not matched to a gene: 6. DNA of the CDR3: TGTGCCAGCAGTCAGACGGGAGGGTGGGCCAACGTCCTGACTTTC. This gives the protein CASSQTGGWANVLTF. Drawing the rest from reference TRBV7-6 and TRBJ2-6, the complete variable domain is GAGVSQSPRYKVTKRGQDVALRCDPISGHVSLYWYRQALGQGPEFLTYFNYEAQQDKSGLPNDRFSAERPEGSISTLTIQRTEQRDSAMYRCASSQTGGWANVLTFGAGSRLTVL.

The V and J genes are TRBV4-1 and TRBJ2-1, with D unresolved. Germline V gene data show CDR1 as MGHRA and CDR2 as YSYEKL. Trimming cost V 2 bases and J 9 bases, with 8 bases left between them. The CDR3 covers 12 residues. The CDR3 sequence: CASSQFLGEQFF. In DNA, the CDR3 is TGCGCCAGCAGCCAATTTTTAGGTGAGCAGTTCTTC.

The genes are TRBV12-5 and TRBJ2-1, with D possibly TRBD1 on 6 matching bases. The germline gives CDR1 LGHNT, CDR2 FRNRAP. V was pared by 1 base and J by 2 bases, with 9 bases between. The CDR3 is 15 amino acids. The CDR3 nucleotides are TGTGCTAGTGGTTTGGGGCAGGGGACCTACAATGAGCAGTTCTTC. It codes for CASGLGQGTYNEQFF. The full variable domain, with the rest looked up from reference TRBV12-5 and TRBJ2-1, is DARVTQTPRHKVTEMGQEVTMRCQPILGHNTVFWYRQTMMQGLELLAYFRNRAPLDDSGMPKDRFSAEMPDATLATLKIQPSEPRDSAVYFCASGLGQGTYNEQFFGPGTRLTVL.

This chain uses TRBV18 with TRBJ1-4, with D possibly matching TRBD1 (5 bases). Between the trimmed V and J ends, which lost 4 bases and 3 bases, there was a span of 9 bases. The length of the CDR3 is 14 residues. Germline assignment: CDR1 KGHSH and CDR2 LQKENI. This CDR3 is CASSRGMANEKLFF. The CDR3 region has the DNA TGTGCCAGCTCACGGGGGATGGCTAATGAAAAACTGTTTTTT.

The rearrangement links TRBV4-1 to TRBJ1-4, with D tentatively TRBD1 (6 bases). The CDR3 has 14 residues. Trimming stripped 5 bases from V and 3 bases from J, with 10 bases between. The V gene's germline CDR1 is MGHRA and CDR2 YSYEKL. The CDR3 sequence: CASSEQGPNEKLFF. In DNA form, the CDR3 reads TGCGCCAGCAGCGAACAGGGACCTAATGAAAAACTGTTTTTT.

The chain carries TRBV5-1 and TRBJ2-1, with D unclear. Trimming left V 3 bases short and J 7 bases short, with 11 bases between. Looked up from germline, CDR1 is SGHRS and CDR2 is YFSETQ. This CDR3 is 13 amino acids long. CDR3 nucleotide sequence: TGCGCCAGCAGCTCCAAAATAGGTAATGAGCAGTTCTTC. Protein sequence: CASSSKIGNEQFF.

The chain combines TRBV18 with TRBJ2-3; possible D gene TRBD1, 5 bases. This CDR3 spans 15 amino acids. Germline CDR1 and CDR2: KGHSH and LQKENI. The V end lost 2 bases, the J end lost 0 bases, and 9 bases lay between the germline ends. CDR3 region: CASSPDRASTDTQYF. In DNA form, the CDR3 reads TGTGCCAGCTCACCAGACAGAGCTAGCACAGATACGCAGTATTTT.

The sample holds one count of this clone. This rearrangement joins TRBV15 to TRBJ1-1; 7 bases map to TRBD1. Trimming took 3 bases from V and 1 from J; bases not matched to a gene: 8. CDR3 length: 16 residues. The germline CDR1 and CDR2 sequences are LNHNV and YYDKDF (reference sequence). CDR3 sequence reads: CATSRGAGTENTEAFF. The DNA for the CDR3 is TGTGCCACCAGCAGGGGCGCCGGGACAGAGAACACTGAAGCTTTCTTT. Full variable domain (rest looked up from reference TRBV15 and TRBJ1-1): DAMVIQNPRYQVTQFGKPVTLSCSQTLNHNVMYWYQQKSSQAPKLLFHYYDKDFNNEADTPDNFQSRRPNTSFCFLDIRSPGLGDTAMYLCATSRGAGTENTEAFFGQGTRLTVV.

The rearrangement joins TRBV18 to TRBJ1-5; D is uncertain. Germline loops: CDR1 KGHSH, CDR2 LQKENI. The CDR3 is made up of 13 amino acids. V was clipped by 3 bases and J by 7 bases, with 10 bases between them. The CDR3 sequence is CASSPIEGQPQHF. CDR3 coding DNA: TGTGCCAGCTCACCTATCGAGGGACAGCCCCAGCATTTT.

This clone was picked up one time. CDR3 protein: CAGSWTGAGYTF. CDR3 in DNA: TGTGCCGGCTCCTGGACAGGGGCCGGCTACACCTTC. The rearrangement uses TRBV30 and TRBJ1-2; 9 bases map to TRBD1. The junction had 9 bases not matched to a gene; V was cut back by 8 bases and J by 8 bases. The germline V gene has CDR1 GTSNPN and CDR2 SVGIG (reference sequence). The CDR3 runs 12 residues.

The CDR3 protein is CASRDLLTTDTQYF. In DNA form, the CDR3 reads TGTGCCAGCAGGGATTTACTGACCACAGATACGCAGTATTTT. This chain uses TRBV5-5 with TRBJ2-3; D is ambiguous. Trimming left V 5 bases short and J 2 bases short, with 12 bases between. The CDR3 consists of 14 residues. Germline CDR1 is SGHKS and CDR2 is YYEKEE (reference sequence).

The table lists this clone with many counts. The CDR3 region has the DNA TGCGCCAGCAGCACCCGGACAGGGTCCGAGCAGTACTTC. Residues: CASSTRTGSEQYF. This chain joins TRBV5-1 and TRBJ2-7; 8 bases line up with TRBD1. V lost 4 bases to trimming and J lost 6 bases; unmatched junction nucleotides: 6. The CDR3 is 13 amino acids. The germline V gene encodes CDR1 SGHRS and CDR2 YFSETQ.